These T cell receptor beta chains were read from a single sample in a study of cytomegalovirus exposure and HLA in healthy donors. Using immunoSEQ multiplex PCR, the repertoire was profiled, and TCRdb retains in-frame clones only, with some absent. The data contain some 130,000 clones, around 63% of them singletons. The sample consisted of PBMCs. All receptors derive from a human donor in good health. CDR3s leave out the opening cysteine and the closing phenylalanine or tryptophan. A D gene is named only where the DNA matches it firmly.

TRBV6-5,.,ASRRQSTNEKLF
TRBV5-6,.,ASSFFPEETQY
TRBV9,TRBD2,ASSVGGTSGGNEQF
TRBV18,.,ASSPRQGTTDTQY
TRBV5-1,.,ASSFRSANTEAF
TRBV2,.,ASSTQLSGELF
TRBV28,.,ASSSDRLLDEQY
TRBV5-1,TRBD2,ASSSEGTSGYNEQF
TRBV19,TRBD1,ASSIGGQDWNEQY
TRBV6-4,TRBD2,ASSLTSGDTDTQY
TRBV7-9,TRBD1,ASSPGTGQETQY
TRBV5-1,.,ASSLTGGNQPQH
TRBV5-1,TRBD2,ASSLLPGKTSGRAETQY
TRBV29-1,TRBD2,SARLAGIYEQY
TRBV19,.,ASSFSRSGELF
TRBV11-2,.,ASSLSTVYNEQF
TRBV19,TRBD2,ASSPTSEIQETQY
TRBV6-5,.,ASSRGRDGYT
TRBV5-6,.,ASSWRGLRNEQY
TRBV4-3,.,ASSQDWGPVGYT
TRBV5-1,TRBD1,ASRFAGTASYEQY
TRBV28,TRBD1,ASSRDRGVGTEAF
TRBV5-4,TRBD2,ASSSSGSLYEQY
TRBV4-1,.,ASSQGRPLAVSTDAQY
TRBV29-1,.,SVVDSQETQY
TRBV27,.,ASSLPQSTDTQY
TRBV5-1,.,ASSLGQRNTEAF
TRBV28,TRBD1,ASSPTRTGGGTEAF
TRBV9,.,ASSVQPQSDTQY
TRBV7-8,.,ASSARPSSYNEQF